The clone carrying this TCR beta chain is a singleton in its sample. What it binds is unknown. Nashville, Tennessee was home to all donors, who were Caucasian adults. Negatively enriched CD4+ T cells were divided by CD45RA into naive and memory. Libraries were prepared by immunoSEQ multiplex PCR; TCRdb keeps only in-frame clonotypes and omits some of them. Of 2 million to 2.5 million clones in the sample, 85% to 95% were seen once. The data originate from a study of shared clonotypes between healthy human individuals. Regarding the study as a whole: Blood alone was sampled, and tissue repertoires likely differ. Deeper or shallower sequencing was expected to change how clonotypes are shared among donors.

The CDR3 is 15 amino acids. Looked up from germline, CDR1 is SEHNR and CDR2 is FQNEAQ (reference sequence). The V gene lost 4 bases and the J gene lost 5 bases, with 14 bases spanning the gap. What was sequenced was naive CD4+ T cells from PBMCs. Subset here: CD45RA+ positively selected. This TCR derives from a man aged 18 to 35 in good health. Some clones in this sample may be carry-over from other donors' samples. V gene TRBV7-9 combines with J gene TRBJ1-4, with unresolved D. The CDR3 sequence: CASSSGSGENEKLFF. The CDR3, as DNA: TGTGCCAGCAGCTCGGGGTCGGGTGAGAATGAAAAACTGTTTTTT.